This TCR beta chain stems from a study of cytomegalovirus exposure and HLA in healthy donors. Points from the study as a whole: In a later analysis, first-cohort TCR clusters were found to tend to co-occur in the 100 to 150 validation repertoires.

In this sample, this clone turned up once. What it binds is not known. Per germline, CDR1 KGHSH and CDR2 LQKENI. Trimming at V came to 1 base and at J to 8 bases, leaving 18 bases not matched to a gene. The CDR3 loop spans 18 amino acids. Clones were read by immunoSEQ multiplex PCR, and TCRdb kept only the in-frame ones, dropping some. This repertoire shows approximately 97,000 clones, 90% to 95% found once; its top ten account for 1% to 1.4%. The rearrangement links TRBV18 to TRBJ1-1, with 8 bases that match TRBD1. The TCR originated in a woman aged 25 to 39 in good health and CMV-seropositive. Sequencing was performed on PBMCs. The CDR3 is CASSPLSGGRGRDSEAFF. DNA of the CDR3: TGTGCCAGCTCACCACTTAGCGGTGGCAGGGGGCGGGATAGCGAAGCTTTCTTT.